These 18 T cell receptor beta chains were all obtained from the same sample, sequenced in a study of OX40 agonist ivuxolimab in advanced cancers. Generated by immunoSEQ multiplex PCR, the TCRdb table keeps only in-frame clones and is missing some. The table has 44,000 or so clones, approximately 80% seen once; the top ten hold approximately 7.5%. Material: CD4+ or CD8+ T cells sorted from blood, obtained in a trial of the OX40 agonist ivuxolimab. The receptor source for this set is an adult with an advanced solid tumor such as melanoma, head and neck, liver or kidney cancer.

As DNA, the CDR3 is TGTGCCAGCAAAGGGGACAGTTACACCGGGGAGCTGTTTTTT. Protein: CASKGDSYTGELFF. The chain links TRBV9 to TRBJ2-2, with TRBD1 identical over 7 bases. V was pared by 6 bases and J by 3 bases, with 5 bases of the junction left unmatched. Per germline, CDR1 SGDLS and CDR2 YYNGEE. This CDR3 is 14 amino acids long.

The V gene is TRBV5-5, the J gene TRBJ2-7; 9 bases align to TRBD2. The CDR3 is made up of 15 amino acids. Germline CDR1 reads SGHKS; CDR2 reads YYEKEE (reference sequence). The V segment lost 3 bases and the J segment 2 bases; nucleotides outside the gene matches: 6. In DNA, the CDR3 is TGTGCCAGCAGCTCTGGACTAGCGTTACCCTACGAGCAGTACTTC. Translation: CASSSGLALPYEQYF.

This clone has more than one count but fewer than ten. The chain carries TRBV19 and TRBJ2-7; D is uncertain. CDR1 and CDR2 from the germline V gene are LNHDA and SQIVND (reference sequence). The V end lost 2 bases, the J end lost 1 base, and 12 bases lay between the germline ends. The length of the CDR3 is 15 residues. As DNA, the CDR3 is TGTGCCAGTAGTATATCTCCATTTTCTTCCTACGAGCAGTACTTC. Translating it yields CASSISPFSSYEQYF.

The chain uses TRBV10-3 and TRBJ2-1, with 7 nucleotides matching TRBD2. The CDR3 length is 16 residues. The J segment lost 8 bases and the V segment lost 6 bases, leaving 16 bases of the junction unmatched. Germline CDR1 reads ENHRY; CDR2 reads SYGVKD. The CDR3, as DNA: TGTGCCATCAGCCAGCGGCGGGAGAAGGCCGGGGATGAGCAGTTCTTC. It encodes CAISQRREKAGDEQFF.

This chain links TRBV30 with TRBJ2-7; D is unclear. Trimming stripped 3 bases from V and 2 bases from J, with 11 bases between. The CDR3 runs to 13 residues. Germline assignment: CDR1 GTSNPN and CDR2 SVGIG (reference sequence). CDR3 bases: TGTGCCTGGAGCGAGGACGGTCCCTACGAGCAGTACTTC. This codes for CAWSEDGPYEQYF.

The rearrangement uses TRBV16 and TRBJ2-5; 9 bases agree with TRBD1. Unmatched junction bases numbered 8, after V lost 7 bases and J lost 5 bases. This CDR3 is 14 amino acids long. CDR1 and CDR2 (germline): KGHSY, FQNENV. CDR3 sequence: CASTSDRGSETQYF. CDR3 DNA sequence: TGTGCCAGCACCTCAGACAGGGGGTCCGAGACCCAGTACTTC. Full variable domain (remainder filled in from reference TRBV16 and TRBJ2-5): GEEVAQTPKHLVRGEGQKAKLYCAPIKGHSYVFWYQQVLKNEFKFLISFQNENVFDETGMPKERFSAKCLPNSPCSLEIQATKLEDSAVYFCASTSDRGSETQYFGPGTRLLVL.

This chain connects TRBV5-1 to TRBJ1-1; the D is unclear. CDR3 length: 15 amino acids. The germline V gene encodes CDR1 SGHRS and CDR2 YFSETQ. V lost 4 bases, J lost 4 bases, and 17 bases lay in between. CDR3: CASSITRSDPTEAFF. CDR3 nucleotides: TGCGCCAGCAGCATAACCCGATCCGATCCCACTGAAGCTTTCTTT.

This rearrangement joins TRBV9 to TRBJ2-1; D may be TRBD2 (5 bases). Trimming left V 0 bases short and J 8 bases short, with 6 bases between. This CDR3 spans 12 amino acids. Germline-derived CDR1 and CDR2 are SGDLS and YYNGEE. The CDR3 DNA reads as TGTGCCAGCAGCGTAGGGGGAGATGAGCAGTTCTTC. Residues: CASSVGGDEQFF.

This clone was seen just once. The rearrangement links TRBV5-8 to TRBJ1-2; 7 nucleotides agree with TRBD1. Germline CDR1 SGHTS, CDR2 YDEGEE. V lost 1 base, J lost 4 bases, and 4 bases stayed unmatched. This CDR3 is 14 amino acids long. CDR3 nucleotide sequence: TGTGCCAGCAGCTTGACCCGGGACAGCTATGGCTACACCTTC. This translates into CASSLTRDSYGYTF.

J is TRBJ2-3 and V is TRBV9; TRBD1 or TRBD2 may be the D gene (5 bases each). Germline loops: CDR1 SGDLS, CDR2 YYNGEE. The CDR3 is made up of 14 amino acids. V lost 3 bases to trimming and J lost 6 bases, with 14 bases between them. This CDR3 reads CASSARGRSDTQYF. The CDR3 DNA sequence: TGTGCCAGCAGCGCGAGGGGAAGGTCTGATACGCAGTATTTT.

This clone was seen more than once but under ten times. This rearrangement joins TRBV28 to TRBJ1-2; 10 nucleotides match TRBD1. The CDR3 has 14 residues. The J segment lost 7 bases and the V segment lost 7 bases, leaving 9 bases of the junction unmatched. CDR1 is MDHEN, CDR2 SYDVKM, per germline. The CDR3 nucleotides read TGTGCCAGCATTCGGGACAGGGGATCGGGTGGCTACACCTTC. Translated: CASIRDRGSGGYTF.

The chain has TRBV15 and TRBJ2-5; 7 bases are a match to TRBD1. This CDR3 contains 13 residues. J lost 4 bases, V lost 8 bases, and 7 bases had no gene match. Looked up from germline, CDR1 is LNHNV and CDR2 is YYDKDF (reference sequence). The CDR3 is CATGTVLAETQYF. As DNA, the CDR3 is TGTGCCACCGGGACAGTGTTGGCAGAGACCCAGTACTTC.

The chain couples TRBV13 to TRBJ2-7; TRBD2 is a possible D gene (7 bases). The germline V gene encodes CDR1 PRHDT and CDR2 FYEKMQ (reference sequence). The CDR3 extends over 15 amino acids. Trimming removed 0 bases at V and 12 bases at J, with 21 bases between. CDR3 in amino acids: CASSLGPQGRERWYF. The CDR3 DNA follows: TGTGCCAGCAGCTTAGGCCCTCAGGGGCGGGAGCGTTGGTACTTC.

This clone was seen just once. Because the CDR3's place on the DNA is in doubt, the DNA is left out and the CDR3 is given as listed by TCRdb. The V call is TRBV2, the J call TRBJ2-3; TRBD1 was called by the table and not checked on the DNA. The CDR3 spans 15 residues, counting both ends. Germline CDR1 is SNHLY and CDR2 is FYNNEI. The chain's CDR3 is CASILGTFRTDTQYF.

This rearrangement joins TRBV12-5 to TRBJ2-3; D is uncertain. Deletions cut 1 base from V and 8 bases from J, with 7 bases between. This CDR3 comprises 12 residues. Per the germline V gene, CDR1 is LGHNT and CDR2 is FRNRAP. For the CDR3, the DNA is TGTGCTAGTGGTTTGGACACTGGTACGCAGTATTTT. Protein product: CASGLDTGTQYF.

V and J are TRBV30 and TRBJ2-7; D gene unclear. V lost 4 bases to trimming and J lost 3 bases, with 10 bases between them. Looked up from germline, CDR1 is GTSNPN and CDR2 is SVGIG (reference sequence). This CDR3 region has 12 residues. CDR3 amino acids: CAWTDRSYEQYF. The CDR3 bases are TGTGCCTGGACCGACCGCAGCTACGAGCAGTACTTC.

CDR3 protein: CASSPPTARNIYEQYF. The CDR3 DNA reads TGTGCCAGCTCACCACCAACCGCTAGGAATATCTACGAGCAGTACTTC. The chain has TRBV18 and TRBJ2-7; D is unresolved. CDR1 is KGHSH, CDR2 LQKENI, per germline. The CDR3 runs to 16 residues. V lost 0 bases and J lost 3, with 15 bases in between.

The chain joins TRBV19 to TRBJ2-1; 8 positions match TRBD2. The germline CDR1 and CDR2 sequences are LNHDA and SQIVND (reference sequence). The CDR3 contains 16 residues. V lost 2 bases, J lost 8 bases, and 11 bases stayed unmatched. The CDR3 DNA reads TGTGCCAGTAGTATAAGGGAAGCGGGAGATCGTCATGAGCAGTTCTTC. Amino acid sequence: CASSIREAGDRHEQFF. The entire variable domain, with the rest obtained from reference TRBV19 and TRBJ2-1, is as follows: DGGITQSPKYLFRKEGQNVTLSCEQNLNHDAMYWYRQDPGQGLRLIYYSQIVNDFQKGDIAEGYSVSREKKESFPLTVTSAQKNPTAFYLCASSIREAGDRHEQFFGPGTRLTVL.